The 31 T cell receptor beta chains reported below all come from one sample, sequenced in a study of control samples from healthy donors and cancer patients. Profiling relied on immunoSEQ multiplex PCR, and the TCRdb table lists in-frame clones only, not all of them. Of about 190,000 clones listed, approximately 90% were seen once; the top ten hold 1.5% to 2%. The specimen sequenced was blood. The receptor set was obtained from a man aged 25-45 years in good health.

This clone turned up a few times. The chain recombines TRBV18 with TRBJ2-7; D might be TRBD1 (6 bases). CDR3 length equals 15 residues. V dropped 3 bases and J dropped 3 bases, with 15 bases sitting between them. Germline V gene sequence: CDR1 KGHSH, CDR2 LQKENI. CDR3 amino acids: CASSPQGSSYYEQYF. In DNA form, the CDR3 reads TGTGCCAGCTCACCCCAGGGGTCCAGTTACTACGAGCAGTACTTC.

The V gene is TRBV4-1, the J gene TRBJ2-2; weak D call: TRBD1 (5 bases). V lost 0 bases and J lost 6, with 11 bases in between. In germline, CDR1 is MGHRA, CDR2 YSYEKL. The CDR3 has 15 amino acids. The CDR3 DNA sequence: TGCGCCAGCAGCCAAGACACAGGCTCGCCCGGGGAGCTGTTTTTT. Its protein is CASSQDTGSPGELFF.

The rearrangement uses TRBV10-1 and TRBJ2-3; the match to TRBD2 covers 8 bases. Germline-derived CDR1 and CDR2 are WNHNN and SYGVQD (reference sequence). This CDR3 is 18 amino acids long. J lost 6 bases, V lost 4 bases, and 18 bases had no gene match. The CDR3 region is CASSASTGTRPTKDTQYF. Written as DNA, the CDR3 is TGCGCCAGCAGTGCCTCAACCGGGACTAGGCCGACTAAGGATACGCAGTATTTT.

V and J are TRBV9 and TRBJ2-7; 10 bases line up with TRBD1. In germline, CDR1 is SGDLS, CDR2 YYNGEE. With V trimmed by 3 bases and J by 3 bases, 0 bases remained unmatched. CDR3 length: 13 amino acids. CDR3 sequence (DNA): TGTGCCAGCAGCGGGACAGGGGGCTACGAGCAGTACTTC. Translation: CASSGTGGYEQYF.

Concerning this clone: The same CDR3 also results from other DNA sequences found in this sample. V gene TRBV7-9 combines with J gene TRBJ1-1, with D unresolved. Germline V gene sequence: CDR1 SEHNR, CDR2 FQNEAQ (reference sequence). The CDR3 contains 13 residues. V lost 5 bases, J lost 1 base, and 8 bases lay in between. The CDR3 is CASSRTGNTEAFF. In nucleotides, the CDR3 is TGTGCCAGCAGCCGTACTGGGAACACTGAAGCTTTCTTT.

This sequence joins TRBV3-1 (or the pseudogene TRBV3-2) and TRBJ2-7; no definite D call. Trimming shortened V by 0 bases and J by 11 bases, and 14 bases separated the two germline ends. CDR3 length equals 13 residues. Germline V lookup: CDR1 LGHDT, CDR2 YNNKEL (reference sequence). The CDR3 loop reads CASSQDPAAFKYF. For the CDR3, the DNA is TGTGCCAGCAGCCAAGATCCGGCAGCCTTCAAGTACTTC.

The chain couples TRBV18 to TRBJ1-5; D unclear. Germline CDR1 and CDR2: KGHSH and LQKENI. V lost 3 bases and J lost 8, with 8 bases in between. The CDR3 loop spans 12 amino acids. CDR3 sequence reads: CASSPGMEPQHF. The DNA of the CDR3 is TGTGCCAGCTCACCGGGAATGGAGCCCCAGCATTTT. The full variable domain, its missing parts supplied by reference TRBV18 and TRBJ1-5, is NAGVMQNPRHLVRRRGQEARLRCSPMKGHSHVYWYRQLPEEGLKFMVYLQKENIIDESGMPKERFSAEFPKEGPSILRIQQVVRGDSAAYFCASSPGMEPQHFGDGTRLSIL.

This clone was counted ten times or more. The J gene is TRBJ1-3, the V gene TRBV7-6; TRBD1 might be the D (5 bases). CDR3 length: 14 amino acids. Trimming stripped 5 bases from V and 1 base from J, with 9 bases between. CDR1 is SGHVS and CDR2 is FNYEAQ in the germline V gene. CDR3: CASSLGTSGNTIYF. CDR3 nucleotides: TGTGCCAGCAGCCTAGGGACTTCTGGAAACACCATATATTTT.

The chain uses TRBV3-1 (or the pseudogene TRBV3-2) and TRBJ1-1; TRBD1 agrees at 7 bases. The CDR3 length is 14 residues. V was clipped by 1 base and J by 7 bases; unmatched bases: 6. Germline V CDR1 and CDR2: LGHDT, YNNKEL (reference sequence). CDR3 region: CASSQVTRDSEAFF. The CDR3 nucleotides are TGTGCCAGCAGCCAAGTCACCAGGGACAGTGAAGCTTTCTTT.

The rearrangement uses TRBV7-9 and TRBJ2-4; TRBD2 agrees at 13 bases. This CDR3 comprises 17 residues. Per the germline V gene, CDR1 is SEHNR and CDR2 is FQNEAQ (reference sequence). The V segment lost 1 base and the J segment 6 bases; nucleotides outside the gene matches: 6. The CDR3 spells CASSLDRGLAGLNIQYF. The CDR3 nucleotides read TGTGCCAGCAGCTTAGATAGGGGACTAGCGGGGCTAAACATTCAGTACTTC.

V usage is TRBV2 and J usage is TRBJ2-7, with 7 nucleotides matching TRBD2. Germline CDR1 is SNHLY and CDR2 is FYNNEI. V was clipped by 7 bases and J by 7 bases; unmatched bases: 4. The CDR3 spans 11 residues. The CDR3 loop reads CASTLGGEQYF. The CDR3 DNA sequence: TGTGCCAGCACCCTGGGGGGGGAGCAGTACTTC.

This rearrangement joins TRBV11-2 to TRBJ1-3; a possible D gene is TRBD1 (5 bases). Trimming took off 1 base at V and 7 bases at J, with 14 bases between the two ends. This CDR3 comprises 15 residues. The germline gives CDR1 SGHAT, CDR2 FQNNGV. The DNA for the CDR3 is TGTGCCAGCAGCTTAGGCCGGGGACGAGGGAACACCATATATTTT. Translating gives CASSLGRGRGNTIYF.

This clone was detected once. This sequence joins TRBV2 and TRBJ2-7, with TRBD1 matching 7 bases. From germline, CDR1 is SNHLY and CDR2 FYNNEI. Germline trimming cut 3 bases from V and 4 bases from J; bases unmatched to any gene: 6. CDR3 size: 14 residues. CDR3 protein: CASSDPDRSYEQYF. The DNA of the CDR3 is TGTGCCAGCAGTGACCCGGACAGGTCGTACGAGCAGTACTTC.

The chain recombines TRBV27 with TRBJ1-6; weak D call: TRBD1 (5 bases). This CDR3 contains 15 residues. Trimming shortened V by 2 bases and J by 9 bases, and 14 bases separated the two germline ends. CDR1 is MNHEY, CDR2 SMNVEV, per germline (reference sequence). The CDR3 loop is CASSLATGWGSPLHF. The CDR3, as DNA: TGTGCCAGCAGTTTAGCTACAGGCTGGGGTTCACCCCTCCACTTT.

This chain joins TRBV2 and TRBJ2-7; D is perhaps TRBD2 (5 bases). The CDR3 is 15 residues long. Germline CDR1 is SNHLY and CDR2 is FYNNEI. The germline V and J ends were trimmed by 1 base and 0 bases, with 10 bases remaining between them. The CDR3 loop reads CASSEGQRSSYEQYF. The CDR3 region has the DNA TGTGCCAGCAGTGAAGGTCAGCGGAGCTCCTACGAGCAGTACTTC.

The rearrangement joins TRBV3-1 (or the pseudogene TRBV3-2) to TRBJ1-3; perhaps TRBD1 as D (5 bases). With 4 bases removed from V and 3 bases from J, the gap between germline ends came to 19 bases. The germline gives CDR1 LGHDT, CDR2 YNNKEL (reference sequence). This CDR3 comprises 17 residues. CDR3 bases: TGTGCCAGCAGCCGGCTTTTGGGGGTAGCTGATGGAAACACCATATATTTT. This gives the protein CASSRLLGVADGNTIYF.

The genes are TRBV9 and TRBJ1-4; TRBD1 matches at 10 bases. The CDR3 consists of 16 residues. V lost 4 bases and J lost 2; bases outside the gene matches: 5. In germline, CDR1 is SGDLS, CDR2 YYNGEE. The CDR3 loop is CASSSTGGSTNEKLFF. The CDR3 DNA reads TGTGCCAGCAGCTCGACAGGGGGCTCGACTAATGAAAAACTGTTTTTT.

The chain carries TRBV5-4 and TRBJ1-1, with D unresolved. This CDR3 contains 15 residues. V shed 0 bases and J shed 0 bases, with 9 bases lying between them. The V gene's germline CDR1 is SGHNT and CDR2 YYREEE (reference sequence). The CDR3 is CASSLGADLNTEAFF. CDR3 DNA: TGTGCCAGCAGCTTGGGGGCAGACTTGAACACTGAAGCTTTCTTT.

This clone appeared once. The CDR3, as DNA: TGTGCCAGCAGCTTAGGTTTGGAAGCTTTCTTT. This codes for CASSLGLEAFF. The genes are TRBV7-6 and TRBJ1-1; D is unclear. There are 11 residues in the CDR3. Germline CDR1 is SGHVS and CDR2 is FNYEAQ. V gave up 1 base and J gave up 8 bases, with 5 bases separating them.

V is TRBV2 and J is TRBJ1-6; no clear D. This CDR3 has 16 amino acids. The V end lost 3 bases, the J end lost 0 bases, and 9 bases lay between the germline ends. The V gene's germline CDR1 is SNHLY and CDR2 FYNNEI. The CDR3 region has the DNA TGTGCCAGCAGTGATCTGGCTAGCTCCTATAATTCACCCCTCCACTTT. Amino acid sequence: CASSDLASSYNSPLHF.

The rearrangement links TRBV6-4 to TRBJ1-6; possible D gene TRBD1, 5 bases. Germline loops: CDR1 MRHNA, CDR2 SNTAGT. The V end lost 6 bases, the J end lost 5 bases, and 14 bases lay between the germline ends. The CDR3 covers 15 residues. The DNA for the CDR3 is TGTGCCAGCAGAAGGTCAGGGTCCGATAATTCACCCCTCCACTTT. It specifies CASRRSGSDNSPLHF.

In this sample, this clone turned up a few times. The gene calls are TRBV5-1 and TRBJ2-2; no reliable D call. V was cut by 0 bases and J by 3 bases, with 6 bases left in between. This CDR3 has 14 residues. Germline loops: CDR1 SGHRS, CDR2 YFSETQ. The CDR3 is CASSLGRDTGELFF. The CDR3 DNA follows: TGCGCCAGCAGCTTGGGACGCGACACCGGGGAGCTGTTTTTT.

The chain links TRBV7-9 to TRBJ2-6, with TRBD1 identical over 7 bases. Looked up from germline, CDR1 is SEHNR and CDR2 is FQNEAQ (reference sequence). The CDR3 has 17 residues. J was trimmed by 0 bases and V by 5 bases; bases with no gene match: 7. The CDR3 DNA sequence: TGTGCCAGCAGCCCCGGGACAGACTACTCTGGGGCCAACGTCCTGACTTTC. Protein sequence: CASSPGTDYSGANVLTF. The variable domain in full, completed from reference TRBV7-9 and TRBJ2-6, reads DTGVSQNPRHKITKRGQNVTFRCDPISEHNRLYWYRQTLGQGPEFLTYFQNEAQLEKSRLLSDRFSAERPKGSFSTLEIQRTEQGDSAMYLCASSPGTDYSGANVLTFGAGSRLTVL.

Only a few counts were recorded for this clone. V usage is TRBV10-2 and J usage is TRBJ1-5; D remains ambiguous. Trimming stripped 3 bases from V and 4 bases from J, with 7 bases between. The length of the CDR3 is 13 residues. CDR1 and CDR2 from the germline V gene are WSHSY and SAAADI. CDR3 loop: CASSDNGNQPQHF. The CDR3 DNA sequence: TGCGCCAGCAGTGATAACGGAAATCAGCCCCAGCATTTT.

The chain joins TRBV19 to TRBJ2-3; 7 positions agree with TRBD1. With V trimmed by 6 bases and J by 4 bases, 7 bases remained unmatched. The CDR3 has 14 amino acids. CDR1 is LNHDA, CDR2 SQIVND, per germline (reference sequence). The CDR3 loop reads CASSEGADADTQYF. CDR3 bases: TGTGCCAGTAGCGAGGGGGCGGATGCAGATACGCAGTATTTT.

This chain joins TRBV12-3 or TRBV12-4 and TRBJ1-2; D may be TRBD1 (6 bases). Trimming removed 6 bases at V and 6 bases at J, with 14 bases between. CDR3 length: 13 amino acids. The CDR3 nucleotides read TGTGCCAGCAGCGTCAACAGGGAGGATGGCTACACCTTC. Translation gives CASSVNREDGYTF.

The V call is TRBV30, the J call TRBJ1-5, with TRBD1 as a possible D gene (5 bases). This CDR3 has 14 amino acids. Trimming took off 1 base at V and 4 bases at J, with 11 bases between the two ends. Germline CDR1 GTSNPN, CDR2 SVGIG (reference sequence). The CDR3: CAWSAGDRNQPQHF. In DNA form, the CDR3 reads TGTGCCTGGAGTGCGGGGGATCGGAATCAGCCCCAGCATTTT.

The rearrangement uses TRBV5-5 and TRBJ2-3; 8 bases align to TRBD2. V trimming: 3 bases; J trimming: 2 bases; junction bases outside the gene matches: 5. The germline gives CDR1 SGHKS, CDR2 YYEKEE (reference sequence). The CDR3 has 15 residues. The CDR3 loop reads CASSSPGLVTDTQYF. The CDR3 coding sequence is TGTGCCAGCAGCTCGCCGGGACTAGTCACAGATACGCAGTATTTT.

Regarding this clone: Different DNA sequences within this sample yield the same CDR3. The rearrangement links TRBV4-1 to TRBJ1-5; no definite D call. Germline V gene lookup returns CDR1 MGHRA and CDR2 YSYEKL. V gave up 1 base and J gave up 1 base, with 2 bases separating them. The CDR3 contains 13 residues. The CDR3 DNA follows: TGCGCCAGCAGCCAAGGGAGCAATCAGCCCCAGCATTTT. It specifies CASSQGSNQPQHF.

The chain links TRBV4-2 to TRBJ1-2; 7 bases line up with TRBD1. The CDR3 extends over 13 amino acids. The trim removed 1 base at V and 8 bases at J, leaving 4 bases unmatched. Per the germline V gene, CDR1 is LGHNA and CDR2 is YNFKEQ. The CDR3 sequence is CASSQARGDGYTF. The CDR3 DNA is TGTGCCAGCAGCCAAGCCAGGGGGGACGGCTACACCTTC.

This chain uses TRBV10-2 with TRBJ1-5; D gene uncertain. Germline V CDR1 and CDR2: WSHSY, SAAADI. Trimming removed 7 bases at V and 5 bases at J, with 12 bases between. There are 13 residues in the CDR3. CDR3 protein: CASTRTEYQPQHF. CDR3 coding DNA: TGCGCCAGCACCAGGACTGAGTATCAGCCCCAGCATTTT.